These 23 T cell receptor beta chains share one sample of origin, sequenced in a study of T cell responses to AZD1222 COVID-19 vaccine. Sequencing used immunoSEQ multiplex PCR; TCRdb keeps in-frame clones, though not all of them. The profile covers 100,000 to 150,000 clones, with about nine tenths appearing a single time and roughly 6.3% taken by the ten largest. This specimen was peripheral blood, taken on day 0 of AZD1222 vaccination. Receptors originate from an adult in good health.

J is TRBJ1-4 and V is TRBV5-4, with D uncertain. The CDR3 is 16 residues long. Looked up from germline, CDR1 is SGHNT and CDR2 is YYREEE (reference sequence). V was clipped by 3 bases and J by 0 bases, with 12 bases between them. CDR3 coding DNA: TGTGCCAGCAGCTGGGATTGGATTGCAACTAATGAAAAACTGTTTTTT. It encodes CASSWDWIATNEKLFF.

The gene calls are TRBV5-5 and TRBJ1-6, with D hard to call. The CDR3 has 15 residues. The germline gives CDR1 SGHKS, CDR2 YYEKEE (reference sequence). V was trimmed by 3 bases and J by 5 bases, leaving 12 bases between them. The CDR3, as DNA: TGTGCCAGCAGCTCACGACACAGCGATAATTCACCCCTCCACTTT. Translated, it gives CASSSRHSDNSPLHF.

The chain couples TRBV5-5 to TRBJ1-1; no clear D gene. Germline V CDR1 and CDR2: SGHKS, YYEKEE (reference sequence). Trimming cost V 0 bases and J 5 bases, with 11 bases left between them. This CDR3 has 14 amino acids. The DNA of the CDR3 is TGTGCCAGCAGCTTGGACGGGATGCGGACTGAAGCTTTCTTT. Its protein product is CASSLDGMRTEAFF.

The gene calls are TRBV19 and TRBJ1-4; 7 bases are shared with TRBD1. This CDR3 has 16 amino acids. The V gene end was trimmed by 3 bases and the J gene end by 5 bases; junction bases not matched to a gene: 9. Germline CDR1 is LNHDA and CDR2 is SQIVND (reference sequence). In DNA, the CDR3 is TGTGCCAGTAGTATGAACCGGGACAGAGAAAATGAAAAACTGTTTTTT. It encodes CASSMNRDRENEKLFF.

J is TRBJ2-5 and V is TRBV28; D unclear. V was trimmed by 7 bases and J by 2 bases, leaving 11 bases between them. The V gene's germline CDR1 is MDHEN and CDR2 SYDVKM. The CDR3 covers 13 residues. The CDR3 loop is CASTEPPQETQYF. CDR3 DNA: TGTGCCAGCACCGAACCGCCTCAAGAGACCCAGTACTTC.

The chain carries TRBV6-1 and TRBJ2-6; the match to TRBD1 covers 11 bases. The CDR3 contains 15 residues. Looked up from germline, CDR1 is MNHNS and CDR2 is SASEGT. Germline trimming cut 7 bases from V and 3 bases from J; bases unmatched to any gene: 2. The CDR3 reads CASKGQGDGANVLTF. The CDR3 DNA is TGTGCCAGCAAGGGACAGGGGGATGGGGCCAACGTCCTGACTTTC.

The genes are TRBV6-2 or TRBV6-3 and TRBJ2-1; 10 bases are a match to TRBD2. This CDR3 has 16 amino acids. Looked up from germline, CDR1 is MNHEY and CDR2 is SVGEGT. Trimming at V came to 0 bases and at J to 5 bases, leaving 4 bases not matched to a gene. CDR3 sequence reads: CASSYSKRGGNNEQFF. CDR3 DNA sequence: TGTGCCAGCAGTTACTCGAAGCGGGGGGGAAACAATGAGCAGTTCTTC.

The gene calls are TRBV18 and TRBJ1-2, with a possible D match to TRBD1 (6 bases). The germline V gene encodes CDR1 KGHSH and CDR2 LQKENI. V was clipped by 5 bases and J by 2 bases, with 15 bases between them. The CDR3 runs 15 residues. CDR3 residues: CASSAGQRANYGYTF. The CDR3, as DNA: TGTGCCAGCTCAGCCGGACAGAGAGCAAACTATGGCTACACCTTC.

This clone came up a few times. This chain uses TRBV4-3 with TRBJ1-6, with 7 bases identical to TRBD1. V dropped 5 bases and J dropped 10; count of bases not matched to a gene: 14. The CDR3 extends over 16 amino acids. The germline gives CDR1 LGHNA, CDR2 YSLEER. CDR3 sequence reads: CASSATTGPGGSPLHF. DNA of the CDR3: TGCGCCAGCAGCGCAACGACAGGGCCTGGAGGCTCACCCCTCCACTTT.

The V call is TRBV6-5, the J call TRBJ1-2, with 7 bases that match TRBD1. Unmatched junction bases numbered 3, after V lost 9 bases and J lost 5 bases. Germline V gene data show CDR1 as MNHEY and CDR2 as SVGAGI. The CDR3 extends over 11 amino acids. The CDR3 nucleotides are TGTGCCAGTCGGACAGGATATGGCTACACCTTC. It encodes CASRTGYGYTF.

This clone was counted once. The chain combines TRBV18 with TRBJ2-2; D tentatively reads TRBD1 or TRBD2 (5 bases each). V shed 7 bases and J shed 8 bases, with 26 bases lying between them. This CDR3 is built from 17 residues. Germline assignment: CDR1 KGHSH and CDR2 LQKENI. The CDR3 DNA reads as TGTGCCAGCTTCACCGGTAACTACACGGGACGAAAAGGGGAGCTGTTTTTT. Translated, it gives CASFTGNYTGRKGELFF.

The chain links TRBV5-4 to TRBJ1-1, with 12 positions matching TRBD1. In germline, CDR1 is SGHNT, CDR2 YYREEE (reference sequence). The CDR3 is 17 residues long. J was trimmed by 0 bases and V by 4 bases; bases with no gene match: 7. The CDR3 DNA sequence: TGTGCCAGCAGCGCAGGGACAGGGGGCCCACTGAACACTGAAGCTTTCTTT. Encoded protein: CASSAGTGGPLNTEAFF. Full variable domain (rest looked up from reference TRBV5-4 and TRBJ1-1): ETGVTQSPTHLIKTRGQQVTLRCSSQSGHNTVSWYQQALGQGPQFIFQYYREEENGRGNFPPRFSGLQFPNYSSELNVNALELDDSALYLCASSAGTGGPLNTEAFFGQGTRLTVV.

CDR3 protein: CASSLRSGNTIYF. The CDR3 coding sequence is TGTGCCAGCAGTTTACGATCTGGAAACACCATATATTTT. J is TRBJ1-3 and V is TRBV27; D is unresolved. CDR1 is MNHEY and CDR2 is SMNVEV in the germline V gene (reference sequence). V lost 2 bases and J 1 base, leaving 3 bases between the germline ends. The CDR3 runs 13 residues.

The chain joins TRBV11-2 to TRBJ2-3, with 7 positions matching TRBD1. This CDR3 region has 16 residues. The V segment lost 4 bases and the J segment 8 bases; nucleotides outside the gene matches: 15. CDR1 and CDR2 (germline): SGHAT, FQNNGV. CDR3 nucleotide sequence: TGTGCCAGCAGCTCGGAGCGACAGGGTAGTGTTGGTACGCAGTATTTT. Translated: CASSSERQGSVGTQYF.

This chain connects TRBV12-3 or TRBV12-4 to TRBJ2-1, with D possibly being TRBD2 (5 bases). The CDR3 has 13 amino acids. V lost 8 bases and J 12 bases, leaving 20 bases between the germline ends. CDR3: CASGYNARAGQFF. CDR3 bases: TGTGCCAGCGGGTATAACGCCCGGGCGGGGCAGTTCTTC.

The genes are TRBV27 and TRBJ1-1; TRBD1 is a possible D gene (5 bases). CDR1 MNHEY and CDR2 SMNVEV come from the germline V gene (reference sequence). The CDR3 spans 13 residues. The ends were cut back, 5 bases at V and 6 bases at J, with 13 bases in the middle. The DNA of the CDR3 is TGTGCCAGCAGTGGGGCAGGGTTCGCTGAAGCTTTCTTT. Its translation: CASSGAGFAEAFF.

This chain links TRBV19 with TRBJ2-1; perhaps TRBD2 as D (7 bases). This CDR3 spans 15 amino acids. Germline CDR1 and CDR2: LNHDA and SQIVND (reference sequence). V lost 4 bases, J lost 7 bases, and 17 bases lay in between. CDR3 sequence: CASSNPEGGGNEQFF. CDR3 nucleotides: TGTGCCAGTAGTAACCCTGAGGGGGGGGGAAATGAGCAGTTCTTC. Full variable domain (outside the CDR3, taken from reference TRBV19 and TRBJ2-1): DGGITQSPKYLFRKEGQNVTLSCEQNLNHDAMYWYRQDPGQGLRLIYYSQIVNDFQKGDIAEGYSVSREKKESFPLTVTSAQKNPTAFYLCASSNPEGGGNEQFFGPGTRLTVL.

CDR3 residues: CASMEQAGTEAFF. CDR3 DNA sequence: TGTGCCAGCATGGAACAGGCGGGGACTGAAGCTTTCTTT. The V and J genes are TRBV12-3 or TRBV12-4 and TRBJ1-1; TRBD1 might be the D (5 bases). The CDR3 contains 13 residues. Trimming took 7 bases from V and 5 from J, leaving 14 bases between them.

V and J are TRBV5-1 and TRBJ2-5; 10 bases line up with TRBD1. CDR3 length: 14 amino acids. The V gene's germline CDR1 is SGHRS and CDR2 YFSETQ. The junction had 9 bases not matched to a gene; V was cut back by 7 bases and J by 6 bases. The CDR3 DNA is TGCGCCAGCCTCGGGACAGGGGTTTCGAAGACCCAGTACTTC. Its translation: CASLGTGVSKTQYF.

The chain employs TRBV12-3 or TRBV12-4 and TRBJ1-1, with D tentatively TRBD1 (5 bases). V was cut by 4 bases and J by 11 bases, with 11 bases left in between. The CDR3 length is 11 residues. CDR3 DNA: TGTGCCAGCAGTTCGGGAGGGGTTGCTTTCTTT. Translating it yields CASSSGGVAFF.

The V call is TRBV21-1, the J call TRBJ1-5; the table's D call, TRBD1, has no DNA check behind it. TRBV21-1 is noted as a pseudogene. CDR3 length: 17 amino acids. The CDR3 DNA reads TGTGCCAGCAGCAAAGTTCAGGAACTCAAACGCAATCAGCCCCAGCATTTT. Translated: CASSKVQELKRNQPQHF.

The chain has TRBV5-8 and TRBJ1-6; D is uncertain. The V end lost 7 bases, the J end lost 0 bases, and 8 bases lay between the germline ends. Germline V gene data show CDR1 as SGHTS and CDR2 as YDEGEE. The CDR3 is 14 amino acids. For the CDR3, the DNA is TGTGCCAGCGGGTATTACTCCTATAATTCACCCCTCCACTTT. Its protein product is CASGYYSYNSPLHF.

This chain links TRBV4-1 with TRBJ2-7; 7 bases are a match to TRBD1. V was clipped by 4 bases and J by 4 bases; unmatched bases: 10. The CDR3 spans 15 residues. In germline, CDR1 is MGHRA, CDR2 YSYEKL. CDR3 in DNA: TGCGCCAGCAGCCCTCGACAGGGAGTTTTGTACGAGCAGTACTTC. Translated: CASSPRQGVLYEQYF.